One and the same sample provided the 2 T cell receptor beta chains below, sequenced in a study of blood T cell repertoires in COVID-19. Assay: immunoSEQ multiplex PCR; the TCRdb copy retains only in-frame clones and omits some. The table records about 96,000 clones, roughly 84% of them present only once. Sequencing was done on a sample of peripheral blood. All receptors derive from a woman aged 55-70 years with acute or convalescent COVID-19.

The rearrangement joins TRBV2 to TRBJ2-3; TRBD2 aligns across 7 bases. The V segment lost 6 bases and the J segment 2 bases; nucleotides outside the gene matches: 11. The germline V gene has CDR1 SNHLY and CDR2 FYNNEI. The CDR3 spans 16 residues. CDR3 protein: CASSHTSAPHTDTQYF. In DNA, the CDR3 is TGTGCCAGCAGCCACACTAGCGCTCCCCACACAGATACGCAGTATTTT.

The chain joins TRBV14 to TRBJ1-1; 7 nucleotides agree with TRBD1. The J segment lost 7 bases and the V segment lost 4 bases, leaving 6 bases of the junction unmatched. Germline assignment: CDR1 SGHDN and CDR2 FVKESK. CDR3 length equals 13 residues. The CDR3 sequence: CASSPFGQVEAFF. In DNA, the CDR3 is TGTGCCAGCAGCCCCTTTGGACAGGTTGAAGCTTTCTTT.